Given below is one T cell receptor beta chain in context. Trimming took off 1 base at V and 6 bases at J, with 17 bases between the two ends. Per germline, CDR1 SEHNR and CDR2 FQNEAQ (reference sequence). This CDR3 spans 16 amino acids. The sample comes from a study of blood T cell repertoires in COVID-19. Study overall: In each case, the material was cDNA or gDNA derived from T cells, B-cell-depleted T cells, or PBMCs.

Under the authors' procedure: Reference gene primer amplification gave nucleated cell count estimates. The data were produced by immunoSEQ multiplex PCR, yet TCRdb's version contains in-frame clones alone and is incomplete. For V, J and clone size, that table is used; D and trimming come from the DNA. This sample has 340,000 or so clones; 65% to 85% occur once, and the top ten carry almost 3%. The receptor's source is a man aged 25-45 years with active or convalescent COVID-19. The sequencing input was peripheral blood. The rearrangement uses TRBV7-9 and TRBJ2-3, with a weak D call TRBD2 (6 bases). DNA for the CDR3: TGTGCCAGCAGCTTAGTAGCGGTCTACGGAACCGATACGCAGTATTTT. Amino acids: CASSLVAVYGTDTQYF.